These T cell receptor beta chains were read from a single sample in a study of blood T cells in healthy people across ages. One entry per CDR3 protein, called by TCRdb with MiXCR from the 5' RACE reads. This sample has over 450,000 distinct CDR3 sequences; approximately 25% occur once, and the top ten carry just over 8.5%. The same sample was also studied in work on T cells of mothers and their children.

Input material: blood. The source of these receptors is a boy between 10 and 17 years old in good health. CDR3s include the opening cysteine and the closing phenylalanine or tryptophan. Fields, in order: clone size, D gene, J gene, V gene, CDR3 DNA, CDR3 protein. D genes are given only for firm matches. Clone size is shown for a subset of rows, as once, few, many or a class of expanded clone.

clone size: .; D gene: .; J gene: TRBJ2-1; V gene: TRBV7-8; CDR3 DNA: TGTGCCAGCAGCTTACTAGGCAACAATGAGCAGTTCTTC; CDR3 protein: CASSLLGNNEQFF
clone size: few; D gene: .; J gene: TRBJ1-6; V gene: TRBV4-2; CDR3 DNA: TGTGCCAGCAGCACGAGGGGAAATAATTCACCCCTCCACTTT; CDR3 protein: CASSTRGNNSPLHF
clone size: .; D gene: TRBD1; J gene: TRBJ1-2; V gene: TRBV7-7; CDR3 DNA: TGTGCTAGCAGCTTAAAGACAGGGGGCGCCCCTAACTATGGCTACACCTTC; CDR3 protein: CASSLKTGGAPNYGYTF
clone size: .; D gene: TRBD2; J gene: TRBJ2-7; V gene: TRBV20-1; CDR3 DNA: TGCAGTGCTAGAGATTGGGAGCGGGGGAGATACGAGCAGTACTTC; CDR3 protein: CSARDWERGRYEQYF
clone size: few; D gene: TRBD2; J gene: TRBJ2-2; V gene: TRBV6-2/TRBV6-3; CDR3 DNA: TGTGCCAGCAGTTACTCTGGGGACTACTCGAACACCGGGGAGCTGTTTTTT; CDR3 protein: CASSYSGDYSNTGELFF
clone size: .; D gene: TRBD2; J gene: TRBJ2-1; V gene: TRBV18; CDR3 DNA: TGTGCCAGCTCACCACCGGGACTAGCGGGGGGGAGCTCCTACAATGAGCAGTTCTTC; CDR3 protein: CASSPPGLAGGSSYNEQFF
clone size: few; D gene: TRBD1; J gene: TRBJ2-1; V gene: TRBV18; CDR3 DNA: TGTGCCAGCTCACCAATTCTCACGGGACAGGGCTCCTACAATGAGCAGTTCTTC; CDR3 protein: CASSPILTGQGSYNEQFF
clone size: .; D gene: .; J gene: TRBJ2-7; V gene: TRBV7-9; CDR3 DNA: TGTGCCAGCAGCTCTGAGGGGAATGAGCAGTACTTC; CDR3 protein: CASSSEGNEQYF
clone size: few; D gene: .; J gene: TRBJ2-1; V gene: TRBV11-2; CDR3 DNA: TGTGCCAGCAGCTTAGACACTACCAACCCAACCTACAATGAGCAGTTCTTC; CDR3 protein: CASSLDTTNPTYNEQFF
clone size: few; D gene: TRBD2; J gene: TRBJ2-1; V gene: TRBV5-1; CDR3 DNA: TGCGCCAGCAGCCCCGGAGGCGGGACTACGTCCTACAATGAGCAGTTCTTC; CDR3 protein: CASSPGGGTTSYNEQFF
clone size: few; D gene: .; J gene: TRBJ2-1; V gene: TRBV4-3; CDR3 DNA: TGCGCCAGCAGCCACTTTCCGGGACAACAAACCAACAATGAGCAGTTCTTC; CDR3 protein: CASSHFPGQQTNNEQFF
clone size: .; D gene: .; J gene: TRBJ2-5; V gene: TRBV20-1; CDR3 DNA: TGCAGTGCTAGAGATCCGCGGCAAGAGACCCAGTACTTC; CDR3 protein: CSARDPRQETQYF
clone size: .; D gene: .; J gene: TRBJ2-3; V gene: TRBV9; CDR3 DNA: TGTGCCAGCAGCGTCGGACAGCTCCTTAGCGCAGATACGCAGTATTTT; CDR3 protein: CASSVGQLLSADTQYF
clone size: .; D gene: TRBD1; J gene: TRBJ2-1; V gene: TRBV9; CDR3 DNA: TGTGCCAGCAGCGTAAAGAAGGGGACAGGGTACAATGAGCAGTTCTTC; CDR3 protein: CASSVKKGTGYNEQFF
clone size: .; D gene: TRBD1; J gene: TRBJ2-1; V gene: TRBV27; CDR3 DNA: TGTGCCAGCCGGGACAGACTTTACAATGAGCAGTTCTTC; CDR3 protein: CASRDRLYNEQFF
clone size: .; D gene: TRBD2; J gene: TRBJ2-1; V gene: TRBV10-2; CDR3 DNA: TGCGCCAGCACTAATACGGGGGGCTCCTACAATGAGCAGTTCTTC; CDR3 protein: CASTNTGGSYNEQFF
clone size: .; D gene: .; J gene: TRBJ2-7; V gene: TRBV7-2; CDR3 DNA: TGTGCCAGCAGCTTCGGGGACGAAAGAGAGCAGTACTTC; CDR3 protein: CASSFGDEREQYF
clone size: .; D gene: .; J gene: TRBJ1-4; V gene: TRBV6-6; CDR3 DNA: TGTGCCAGCACCCTCGTTGGATTACGGGAAAAACTGTTTTTT; CDR3 protein: CASTLVGLREKLFF
clone size: few; D gene: TRBD2; J gene: TRBJ2-1; V gene: TRBV24-1; CDR3 DNA: TGTGCCACCAGTGGAAGCGGGAGGAATGAGCAGTTCTTC; CDR3 protein: CATSGSGRNEQFF
clone size: .; D gene: TRBD2; J gene: TRBJ2-7; V gene: TRBV28; CDR3 DNA: TGTGCCAGCAGTTCCAGGACTAGCGGGAGCAACGAGCAGTACTTC; CDR3 protein: CASSSRTSGSNEQYF
clone size: .; D gene: .; J gene: TRBJ2-1; V gene: TRBV7-2; CDR3 DNA: TGTGCCAGCAGCCTATCTAGCGACAATCAAAGGAATGAGCAGTTCTTC; CDR3 protein: CASSLSSDNQRNEQFF
clone size: .; D gene: TRBD2; J gene: TRBJ2-7; V gene: TRBV20-1; CDR3 DNA: TGCAGTGCTAGGGAGGAGGGAGGGCGTTTGGCCGAGCAGTACTTC; CDR3 protein: CSAREEGGRLAEQYF